These 8 T cell receptor beta chains were sequenced from one sample in a study of beta chain features in type 1 diabetes. Study outcomes and limitations: Among all four CD4+ subsets, Type 1 diabetes patients had TCRB CDR3s that were moderately but significantly shorter.

No antigen has been identified for these receptors. What was sequenced were expressed TCRB transcripts, since all of the isolated RNA had been reverse transcribed. Method: immunoSEQ multiplex PCR; TCRdb's copy keeps in-frame clones and lacks some. The table has about 150,000 clones, about a tenth seen once; the top ten hold 0.4% to 0.55%. The sample taken for sequencing was central memory CD4+ T cells from blood. The receptors derive from a man aged 30-40 years with type 1 diabetes.

This clone has more than one count but fewer than ten. This chain uses TRBV5-1 with TRBJ2-3; TRBD1 is a possible D gene (5 bases). This CDR3 region has 15 residues. CDR1 and CDR2 (germline): SGHRS, YFSETQ. V was cut by 6 bases and J by 2 bases, with 16 bases left in between. CDR3 sequence reads: CASTAPQGTTDTQYF. As DNA, the CDR3 is TGCGCCAGCACCGCGCCTCAGGGTACCACAGATACGCAGTATTTT.

The rearrangement uses TRBV7-2 and TRBJ2-7; TRBD2 matches at 15 bases. Trimming removed 5 bases from V and 5 bases from J; junction bases left unmatched: 13. CDR3 size: 18 residues. CDR1 is SGHTA, CDR2 FQGNSA, per germline. The chain's CDR3 is CASSLRTSGRALVHEQYF. CDR3 DNA sequence: TGTGCCAGCAGCCTTAGGACTAGCGGGAGGGCCCTGGTCCACGAGCAGTACTTC. The full variable domain, rest sourced from reference TRBV7-2 and TRBJ2-7, is GAGVSQSPSNKVTEKGKDVELRCDPISGHTALYWYRQSLGQGLEFLIYFQGNSAPDKSGLPSDRFSAERTGGSVSTLTIQRTQQEDSAVYLCASSLRTSGRALVHEQYFGPGTRLTVT.

This chain joins TRBV18 and TRBJ1-1, with 7 bases identical to TRBD1. CDR3 length: 11 residues. V shed 4 bases and J 12 bases; nucleotides not matched to a gene: 5. The germline gives CDR1 KGHSH, CDR2 LQKENI. CDR3 sequence: CASSQDRVPFF. The CDR3 bases are TGTGCCAGCTCACAAGACAGGGTACCTTTCTTT. The complete variable domain, with remaining parts taken from reference TRBV18 and TRBJ1-1, reads NAGVMQNPRHLVRRRGQEARLRCSPMKGHSHVYWYRQLPEEGLKFMVYLQKENIIDESGMPKERFSAEFPKEGPSILRIQQVVRGDSAAYFCASSQDRVPFFGQGTRLTVV.

The rearrangement links TRBV28 to TRBJ2-1; 9 nucleotides line up with TRBD2. Germline V gives CDR1 MDHEN, CDR2 SYDVKM. The CDR3 extends over 13 amino acids. V lost 7 bases, J lost 8 bases, and 6 bases stayed unmatched. CDR3 nucleotides: TGTGCCAGCAAGGCGGGAGGGCCTTATGAGCAGTTCTTC. This codes for CASKAGGPYEQFF.

This clone was seen a few times. This chain connects TRBV19 to TRBJ1-2; D not resolved. V shed 9 bases and J shed 2 bases, with 19 bases lying between them. This CDR3 spans 15 amino acids. The V gene's germline CDR1 is LNHDA and CDR2 SQIVND (reference sequence). The CDR3 coding sequence is TGTGCCAGCAAGGCGTACGGAGCAGACAACTATGGCTACACCTTC. Its translation is CASKAYGADNYGYTF.

V gene TRBV7-6 combines with J gene TRBJ1-1, with D unclear. V shed 4 bases and J shed 5 bases, with 8 bases lying between them. CDR1 is SGHVS and CDR2 is FNYEAQ in the germline V gene. This CDR3 spans 12 amino acids. The CDR3: CASSSRETEAFF. CDR3 DNA sequence: TGTGCCAGCAGCTCCCGAGAGACTGAAGCTTTCTTT.

This clone has only a few counts. Other nucleotide sequences from this sample produce the same CDR3. V gene TRBV20-1 combines with J gene TRBJ2-5; unclear D gene. Trimming stripped 6 bases from V and 5 bases from J, with 10 bases between. This CDR3 region has 11 residues. Looked up from germline, CDR1 is DFQATT and CDR2 is SNEGSKA (reference sequence). CDR3 nucleotide sequence: TGCAGTGCGCCTCCCGGGGAGACCCAGTACTTC. It specifies CSAPPGETQYF.

This clone occurred a few times. This chain links TRBV30 with TRBJ2-6; 9 bases are a match to TRBD1. From germline, CDR1 is GTSNPN and CDR2 SVGIG (reference sequence). The CDR3 spans 15 residues. V was pared by 8 bases and J by 0 bases, with 5 bases of the junction left unmatched. This chain's CDR3 is CAQGQGSSGANVLTF. CDR3 DNA: TGTGCCCAGGGACAGGGAAGCTCTGGGGCCAACGTCCTGACTTTC. Full variable domain (outside the CDR3, taken from reference TRBV30 and TRBJ2-6): SQTIHQWPATLVQPVGSPLSLECTVEGTSNPNLYWYRQAAGRGLQLLFYSVGIGQISSEVPQNLSASRPQDRQFILSSKKLLLSDSGFYLCAQGQGSSGANVLTFGAGSRLTVL.